This T cell receptor beta chain is drawn from a study of blood T cells in healthy people across ages. Note on this clonotype: Antigen: not known.

Study-wide findings and caveats: The unknown donor CMV status may have confounded expanded clonotype changes. Strong correlation existed between TCR beta diversity and naive T cell percentage.

The CDR3 runs 14 residues. V gave up 6 bases and J gave up 1 base, with 11 bases separating them. Alongside a J-beta primer mix, a sample-barcoded 5' primer served in a second PCR lasting roughly 6 to 12 cycles. MiXCR was run by TCRdb on the 5' RACE reads, yielding one entry per CDR3 protein. Of approximately 800,000 distinct CDR3 sequences in the sample, under 40% are singletons; the top ten hold 13%. Healthy individuals of Caucasian origin from Russia, aged roughly 6 to 100, served as donors. A minimum of 5.5 micrograms of total RNA was extracted per sample. Material for sequencing was blood. V is TRBV12-3 or TRBV12-4 and J is TRBJ2-3; no clear D. The TCR was taken from a man between 18 and 35 years old in good health. The DNA for the CDR3 is TGTGCCAGCAGATTGCCGAGTTGCACAGATACGCAGTATTTT. This sequence encodes CASRLPSCTDTQYF.